Listed below are T cell receptor beta chains from one sample, sequenced in a study of identical twins. TCRdb re-called the 5' RACE reads with MiXCR, one entry per CDR3 protein. This sample has roughly 700,000 distinct CDR3 sequences, with 8.6% found just once. The same sample was also studied in work on yellow fever vaccine responses in identical twins.

Sequencing used PBMCs. These receptors originate from a woman between 18 and 30 years old in good health. CDR3s leave out the opening cysteine and the closing phenylalanine or tryptophan. The D gene is left open where the match is weak. The size entry is marked missing in some rows and otherwise reads once, few, many or a size class.

clone_size | d_call | j_call | v_call | cdr3_aa
few | - | TRBJ2-2 | TRBV20-1 | SARRSAGELF
- | - | TRBJ1-6 | TRBV2 | ASSEVFRGAYSPLH
many | - | TRBJ2-7 | TRBV28 | ASSLPPYEQY
many | - | TRBJ2-2 | TRBV2 | ASSANTGELF
- | - | TRBJ1-1 | TRBV5-1 | ASSLEPTVNTEAF
- | - | TRBJ2-3 | TRBV6-2/TRBV6-3 | ASQLTDTQY
many | - | TRBJ2-3 | TRBV4-3 | ASSQVGSASEADTQY
- | - | TRBJ2-2 | TRBV5-3 | ASCPPSGFSTGELF
many | TRBD1 | TRBJ1-1 | TRBV11-2 | ASSLNRGENTEAF
few | - | TRBJ1-1 | TRBV4-1 | ASSQTYTEAF
many | - | TRBJ1-1 | TRBV7-6 | ASSSIRYTEAF
- | - | TRBJ2-7 | TRBV9 | ASSVGEAYEQY
- | - | TRBJ2-3 | TRBV6-4 | ASSDSAEGGDTQY
- | - | TRBJ2-4 | TRBV5-1 | ASSRPGDGAKNIQY
few | TRBD2 | TRBJ2-1 | TRBV7-9 | ASSLVGGDYNEQF
- | - | TRBJ2-7 | TRBV4-1 | ASSHPVRDRTYEQY
- | TRBD1 | TRBJ2-2 | TRBV6-6 | ASSFTGGLLF
few | - | TRBJ1-5 | TRBV7-2 | ASSLAGGPQPQH
many | - | TRBJ1-2 | TRBV4-3 | ASSQDWAENGYT
many | TRBD1 | TRBJ2-2 | TRBV11-2 | ASSRRGQGGTGELF
- | TRBD1 | TRBJ1-5 | TRBV20-1 | SASTGTGAFSNQPQH
many | TRBD2 | TRBJ2-5 | TRBV12-3/TRBV12-4 | ASSPTGTSAQETQY
- | TRBD1 | TRBJ2-1 | TRBV30 | AWRVQGVGTGF